This is a list of T cell receptor beta chains from one sample in a study of T cells in Graves' hyperthyroidism and ophthalmopathy. MiXCR was run by TCRdb on the multiplex PCR reads, yielding one entry per CDR3 protein. The sample has 350,000 to 450,000 distinct CDR3 sequences, around 15% seen once. Sample: blood. The receptor source for this set is a man aged 50 to 60 with Graves' ophthalmopathy. Each CDR3 is given with its conserved first and last residue. D genes are given only for firm matches. The size of a clone is reported for some rows only, either as once, few or many, or as a class for expanded clones.

clone size | D gene | J gene | V gene | CDR3 protein
many | TRBD2 | TRBJ2-7 | TRBV5-1 | CASSLVVGLADTYEQYF
NA | NA | TRBJ2-1 | TRBV12-3/TRBV12-4 | CASSLGQEGHEQFF
many | NA | TRBJ2-2 | TRBV5-1 | CASSLPGQGTGELFF
NA | TRBD1 | TRBJ2-7 | TRBV9 | CASSVGDRGSYEQYF
few | NA | TRBJ1-4 | TRBV7-9 | CASSLRGGATNEKLFF
many | NA | TRBJ2-3 | TRBV3-1 | CASSQGARTDTQYF
NA | TRBD2 | TRBJ2-3 | TRBV18 | CASSSSPASGDTDTQYF
many | NA | TRBJ2-5 | TRBV5-4 | CASSPGSPPLGETQYF
many | NA | TRBJ1-1 | TRBV29-1 | CSVAPGDTEAFF
NA | TRBD2 | TRBJ2-5 | TRBV7-8 | CASSLVAGLAAQETQCF
NA | NA | TRBJ1-1 | TRBV5-1 | CASTSGKDLKAFF
many | TRBD1 | TRBJ2-7 | TRBV6-2/TRBV6-3 | CASSHRGFYEQYF
few | NA | TRBJ2-7 | TRBV28 | CASSPRELSEQYF
NA | NA | TRBJ2-5 | TRBV5-1 | CASSFTGSRQETQYF
many | NA | TRBJ2-3 | TRBV20-1 | CSATKTVTDTQYF
many | TRBD1 | TRBJ1-5 | TRBV19 | CASSIQGEQPQHF
NA | TRBD1 | TRBJ1-4 | TRBV28 | CASADRRNEKLFF
few | NA | TRBJ2-3 | TRBV24-1 | CATTQFGDTQYF
NA | NA | TRBJ2-2 | TRBV5-1 | CASKERAPPGELFF
NA | TRBD1 | TRBJ1-1 | TRBV20-1 | CSAESRDRGAEAFF
few | NA | TRBJ1-3 | TRBV20-1 | CSALQDTIYF
NA | TRBD2 | TRBJ2-2 | TRBV18 | CASPAKALAATGELFF
many | NA | TRBJ2-2 | TRBV24-1 | CATSEREYAPGELFF
few | NA | TRBJ2-7 | TRBV7-3 | CASRHSGTNNYEQYF
many | NA | TRBJ1-6 | TRBV20-1 | CSARDFQTDSPLHF
few | NA | TRBJ2-2 | TRBV6-1 | CASSWRENTGELFF
many | NA | TRBJ2-5 | TRBV30 | CAWRPAGETQYF
few | TRBD1 | TRBJ2-3 | TRBV4-1 | CASSQEPTGSTDTQYF
NA | NA | TRBJ2-5 | TRBV29-1 | CSKGRVQETQYF
few | TRBD1 | TRBJ2-1 | TRBV3-1 | CASSQDRTGEQFF
NA | NA | TRBJ1-4 | TRBV25-1 | CASSDSRTTEKLFF
few | NA | TRBJ2-6 | TRBV28 | CASSRWDSGANVLTF